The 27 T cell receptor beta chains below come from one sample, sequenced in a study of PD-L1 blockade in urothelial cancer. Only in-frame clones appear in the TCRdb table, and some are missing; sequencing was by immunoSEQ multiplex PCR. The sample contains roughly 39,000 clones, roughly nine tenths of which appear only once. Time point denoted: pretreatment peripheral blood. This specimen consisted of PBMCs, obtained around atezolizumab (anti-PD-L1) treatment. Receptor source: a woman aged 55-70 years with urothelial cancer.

CDR3 nucleotides: TGTGCCAGCAGCTTAGCCCGCCTAACCCCTAGGACAGCCTGGAGGCAAGCTTTCTTT. It is translated as CASSLARLTPRTAWRQAFF. V gene TRBV11-2 combines with J gene TRBJ1-1; a possible D gene is TRBD1 (6 bases). There are 19 residues in the CDR3. Germline CDR1 SGHAT, CDR2 FQNNGV. Between the trimmed V and J ends, which lost 1 base and 9 bases, there was a span of 30 bases.

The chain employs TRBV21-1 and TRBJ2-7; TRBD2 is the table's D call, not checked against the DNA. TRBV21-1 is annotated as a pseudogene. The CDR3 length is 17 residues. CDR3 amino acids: CARRLRTSGRASYEQYF. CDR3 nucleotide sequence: TGTGCCAGACGACTTCGGACTAGCGGGAGGGCCTCCTACGAGCAGTACTTC.

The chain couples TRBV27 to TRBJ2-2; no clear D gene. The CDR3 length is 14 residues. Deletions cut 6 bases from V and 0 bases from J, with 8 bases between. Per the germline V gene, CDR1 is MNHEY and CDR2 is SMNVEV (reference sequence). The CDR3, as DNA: TGTGCCAGCAGCTATGTATCGAACACCGGGGAGCTGTTTTTT. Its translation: CASSYVSNTGELFF.

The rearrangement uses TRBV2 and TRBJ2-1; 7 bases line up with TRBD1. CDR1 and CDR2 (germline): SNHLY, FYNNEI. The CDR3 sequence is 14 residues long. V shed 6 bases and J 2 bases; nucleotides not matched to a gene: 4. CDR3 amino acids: CASSRQGPYNEQFF. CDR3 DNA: TGTGCCAGCAGCAGACAGGGACCCTACAATGAGCAGTTCTTC.

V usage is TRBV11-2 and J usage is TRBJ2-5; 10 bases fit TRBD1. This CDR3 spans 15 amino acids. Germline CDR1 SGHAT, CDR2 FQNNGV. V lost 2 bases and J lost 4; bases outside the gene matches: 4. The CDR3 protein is CASSLTRTGGETQYF. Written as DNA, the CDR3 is TGTGCCAGCAGCTTAACCCGGACAGGGGGAGAGACCCAGTACTTC.

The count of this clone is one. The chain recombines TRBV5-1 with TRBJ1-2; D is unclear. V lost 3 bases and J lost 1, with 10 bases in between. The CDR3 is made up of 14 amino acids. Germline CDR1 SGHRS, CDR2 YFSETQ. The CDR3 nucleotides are TGCGCCAGCAGCTCCTCCGGGATTAACTATGGCTACACCTTC. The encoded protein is CASSSSGINYGYTF. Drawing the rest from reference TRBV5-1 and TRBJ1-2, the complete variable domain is KAGVTQTPRYLIKTRGQQVTLSCSPISGHRSVSWYQQTPGQGLQFLFEYFSETQRNKGNFPGRFSGRQFSNSRSEMNVSTLELGDSALYLCASSSSGINYGYTFGSGTRLTVV.

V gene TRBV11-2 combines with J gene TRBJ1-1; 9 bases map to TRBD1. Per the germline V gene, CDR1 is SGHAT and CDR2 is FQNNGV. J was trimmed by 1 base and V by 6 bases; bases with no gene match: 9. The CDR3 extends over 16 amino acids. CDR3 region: CASSSGTGYANTEAFF. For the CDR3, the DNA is TGTGCCAGCAGTTCCGGGACAGGGTATGCGAACACTGAAGCTTTCTTT. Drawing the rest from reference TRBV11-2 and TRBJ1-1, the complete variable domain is EAGVAQSPRYKIIEKRQSVAFWCNPISGHATLYWYQQILGQGPKLLIQFQNNGVVDDSQLPKDRFSAERLKGVDSTLKIQPAKLEDSAVYLCASSSGTGYANTEAFFGQGTRLTVV.

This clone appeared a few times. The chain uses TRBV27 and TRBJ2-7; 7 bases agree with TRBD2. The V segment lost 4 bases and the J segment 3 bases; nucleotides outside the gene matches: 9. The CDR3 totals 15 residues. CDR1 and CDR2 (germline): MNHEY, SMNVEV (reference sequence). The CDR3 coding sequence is TGTGCCAGCAGTTCTTGGGGAAGCGGGGACTACGAGCAGTACTTC. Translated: CASSSWGSGDYEQYF.

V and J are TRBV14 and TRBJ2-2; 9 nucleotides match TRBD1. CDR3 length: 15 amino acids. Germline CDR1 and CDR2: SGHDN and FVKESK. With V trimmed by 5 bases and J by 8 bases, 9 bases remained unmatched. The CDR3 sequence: CASSARDRVFGELFF. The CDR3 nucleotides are TGTGCCAGCAGCGCCCGGGACAGGGTCTTTGGGGAGCTGTTTTTT.

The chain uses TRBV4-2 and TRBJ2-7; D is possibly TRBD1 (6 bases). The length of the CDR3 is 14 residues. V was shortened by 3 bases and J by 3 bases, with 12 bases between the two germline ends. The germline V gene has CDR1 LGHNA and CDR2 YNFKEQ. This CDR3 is CASSHSGAVYEQYF. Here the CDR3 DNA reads TGTGCCAGCAGCCATTCAGGGGCGGTCTACGAGCAGTACTTC.

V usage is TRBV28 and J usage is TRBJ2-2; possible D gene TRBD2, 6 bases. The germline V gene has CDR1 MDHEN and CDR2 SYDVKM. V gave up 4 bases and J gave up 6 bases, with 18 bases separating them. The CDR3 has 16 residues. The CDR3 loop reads CASSSAPYGSSGELFF. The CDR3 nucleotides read TGTGCCAGCAGTTCCGCGCCCTACGGGAGTTCCGGGGAGCTGTTTTTT.

CDR3 region: CASSLRALAFRPSTDTQYF. CDR3 coding DNA: TGTGCCAGCAGCTTAAGAGCGCTAGCGTTTCGCCCTAGCACAGATACGCAGTATTTT. The chain joins TRBV7-3 to TRBJ2-3; D is possibly TRBD2 (6 bases). Trimming removed 1 base from V and 0 bases from J, with 20 bases in between. CDR1 is SGHTA, CDR2 FQGTGA, per germline. This CDR3 contains 19 residues.

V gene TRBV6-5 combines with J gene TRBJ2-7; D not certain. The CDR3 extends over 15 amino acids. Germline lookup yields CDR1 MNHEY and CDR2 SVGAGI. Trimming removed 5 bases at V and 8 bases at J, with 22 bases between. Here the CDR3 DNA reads TGTGCCAGCAGTGGTGGCGGTCAACTCTTCCTCAAGCAGTACTTC. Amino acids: CASSGGGQLFLKQYF.

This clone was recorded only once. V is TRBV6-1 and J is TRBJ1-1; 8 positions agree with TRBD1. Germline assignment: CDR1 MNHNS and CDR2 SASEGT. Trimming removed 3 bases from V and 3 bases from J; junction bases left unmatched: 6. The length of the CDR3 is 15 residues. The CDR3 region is CASSDSGGADTEAFF. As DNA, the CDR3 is TGTGCCAGCAGTGACTCAGGGGGCGCGGACACTGAAGCTTTCTTT.

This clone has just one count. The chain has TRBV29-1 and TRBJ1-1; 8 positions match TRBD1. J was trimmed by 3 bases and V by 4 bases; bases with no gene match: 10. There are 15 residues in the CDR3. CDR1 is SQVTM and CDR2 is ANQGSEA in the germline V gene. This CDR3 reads CSVGLVTGVYTEAFF. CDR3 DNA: TGCAGCGTTGGTTTGGTGACAGGGGTGTACACTGAAGCTTTCTTT.

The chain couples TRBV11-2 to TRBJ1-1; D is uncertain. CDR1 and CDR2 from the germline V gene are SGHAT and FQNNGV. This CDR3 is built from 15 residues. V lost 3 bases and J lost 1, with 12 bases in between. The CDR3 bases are TGTGCCAGCAGCTTCAGAGGTATTGCGAACACTGAAGCTTTCTTT. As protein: CASSFRGIANTEAFF.

The chain's CDR3 is CASSESGRGSEKLFF. The CDR3 DNA reads TGTGCCAGCAGTGAAAGCGGCAGGGGGAGCGAAAAACTGTTTTTT. The rearrangement joins TRBV6-1 to TRBJ1-4; TRBD1 matches 7 bases. CDR1 MNHNS and CDR2 SASEGT come from the germline V gene. The CDR3 loop spans 15 amino acids. V trimming: 2 bases; J trimming: 8 bases; junction bases outside the gene matches: 8.

The CDR3 coding sequence is TGTGCCAGCAGCCATGGAGATAGCGCGAGCTCCTACGAGCAGTACTTC. It yields the protein CASSHGDSASSYEQYF. This chain uses TRBV7-9 with TRBJ2-7, with a tentative D call TRBD2 (5 bases). The CDR3 is 16 residues long. The V end lost 5 bases, the J end lost 0 bases, and 17 bases lay between the germline ends. Per germline, CDR1 SEHNR and CDR2 FQNEAQ (reference sequence).

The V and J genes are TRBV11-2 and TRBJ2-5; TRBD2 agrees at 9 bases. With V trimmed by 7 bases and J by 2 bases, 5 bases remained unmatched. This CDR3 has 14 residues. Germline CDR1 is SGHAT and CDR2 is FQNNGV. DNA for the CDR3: TGTGCCAGCAAGGCGGGAGGGCGACAAGAGACCCAGTACTTC. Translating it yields CASKAGGRQETQYF. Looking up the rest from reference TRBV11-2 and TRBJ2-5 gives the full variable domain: EAGVAQSPRYKIIEKRQSVAFWCNPISGHATLYWYQQILGQGPKLLIQFQNNGVVDDSQLPKDRFSAERLKGVDSTLKIQPAKLEDSAVYLCASKAGGRQETQYFGPGTRLLVL.

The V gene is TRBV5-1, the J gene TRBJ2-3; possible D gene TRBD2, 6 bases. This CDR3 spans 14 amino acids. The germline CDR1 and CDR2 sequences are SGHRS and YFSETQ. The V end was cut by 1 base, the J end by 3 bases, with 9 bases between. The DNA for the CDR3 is TGCGCCAGCAGCTTGTCGACTAGAACAGATACGCAGTATTTT. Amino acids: CASSLSTRTDTQYF. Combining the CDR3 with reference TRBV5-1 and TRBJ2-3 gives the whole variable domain KAGVTQTPRYLIKTRGQQVTLSCSPISGHRSVSWYQQTPGQGLQFLFEYFSETQRNKGNFPGRFSGRQFSNSRSEMNVSTLELGDSALYLCASSLSTRTDTQYFGPGTRLTVL.

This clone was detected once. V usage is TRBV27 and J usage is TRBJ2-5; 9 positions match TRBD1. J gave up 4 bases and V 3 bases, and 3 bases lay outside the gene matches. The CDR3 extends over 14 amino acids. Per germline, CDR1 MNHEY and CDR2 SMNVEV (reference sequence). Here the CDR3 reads CASSLSDRGETQYF. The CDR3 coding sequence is TGTGCCAGCAGTTTGTCGGACAGGGGAGAGACCCAGTACTTC.

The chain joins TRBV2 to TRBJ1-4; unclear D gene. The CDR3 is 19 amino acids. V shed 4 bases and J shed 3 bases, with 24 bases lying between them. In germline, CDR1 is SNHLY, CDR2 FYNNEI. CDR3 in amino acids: CASSAVPRASQRPNEKLFF. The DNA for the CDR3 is TGTGCCAGCAGTGCGGTGCCCCGAGCCTCGCAGCGACCTAATGAAAAACTGTTTTTT.

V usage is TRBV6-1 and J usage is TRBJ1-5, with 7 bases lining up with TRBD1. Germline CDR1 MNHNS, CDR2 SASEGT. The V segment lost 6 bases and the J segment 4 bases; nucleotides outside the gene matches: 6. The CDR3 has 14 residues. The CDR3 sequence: CASRSTQGNQPQHF. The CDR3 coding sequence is TGTGCCAGCAGGAGTACACAGGGGAATCAGCCCCAGCATTTT.

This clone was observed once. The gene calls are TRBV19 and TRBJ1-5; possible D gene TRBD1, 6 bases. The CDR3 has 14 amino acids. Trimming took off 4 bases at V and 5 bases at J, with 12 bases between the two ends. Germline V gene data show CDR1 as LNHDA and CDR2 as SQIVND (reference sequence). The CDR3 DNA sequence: TGTGCCAGTAGTACGGACAGTGTTTATCAGCCCCAGCATTTT. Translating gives CASSTDSVYQPQHF.

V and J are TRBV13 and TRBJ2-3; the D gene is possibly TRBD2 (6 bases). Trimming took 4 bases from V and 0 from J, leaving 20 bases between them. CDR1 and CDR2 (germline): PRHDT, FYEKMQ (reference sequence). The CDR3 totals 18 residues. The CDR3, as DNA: TGTGCCAGCAGCTCGGGCCCCGGGACTCCCCTTAGCACAGATACGCAGTATTTT. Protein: CASSSGPGTPLSTDTQYF.

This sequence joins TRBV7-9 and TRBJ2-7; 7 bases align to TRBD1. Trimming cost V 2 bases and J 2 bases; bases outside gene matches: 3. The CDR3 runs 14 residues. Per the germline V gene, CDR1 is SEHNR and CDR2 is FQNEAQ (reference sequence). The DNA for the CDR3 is TGTGCCAGCAGCTTACCCGACAGGGCCTACGAGCAGTACTTC. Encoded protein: CASSLPDRAYEQYF.

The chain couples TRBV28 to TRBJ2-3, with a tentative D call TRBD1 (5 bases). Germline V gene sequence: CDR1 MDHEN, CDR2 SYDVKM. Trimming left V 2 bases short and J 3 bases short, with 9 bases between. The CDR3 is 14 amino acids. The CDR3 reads CASSLGAGTDTQYF. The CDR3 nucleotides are TGTGCCAGCAGTTTAGGGGCCGGGACAGATACGCAGTATTTT.